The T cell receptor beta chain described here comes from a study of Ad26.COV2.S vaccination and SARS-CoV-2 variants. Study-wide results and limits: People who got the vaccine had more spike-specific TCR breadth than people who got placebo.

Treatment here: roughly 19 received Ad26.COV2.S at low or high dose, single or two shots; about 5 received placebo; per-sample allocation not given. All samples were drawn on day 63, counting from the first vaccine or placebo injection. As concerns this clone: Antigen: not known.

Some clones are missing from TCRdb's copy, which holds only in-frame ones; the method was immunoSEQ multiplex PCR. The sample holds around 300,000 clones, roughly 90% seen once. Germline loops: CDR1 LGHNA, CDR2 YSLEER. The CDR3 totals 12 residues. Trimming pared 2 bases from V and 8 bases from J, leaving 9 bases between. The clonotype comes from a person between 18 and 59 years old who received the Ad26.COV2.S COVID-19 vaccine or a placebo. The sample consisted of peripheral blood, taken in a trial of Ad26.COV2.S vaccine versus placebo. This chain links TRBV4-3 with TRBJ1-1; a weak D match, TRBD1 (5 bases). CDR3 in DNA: TGCGCCAGCAGCCAAAGCTGGGGGGAAGCTTTCTTT. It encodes CASSQSWGEAFF.